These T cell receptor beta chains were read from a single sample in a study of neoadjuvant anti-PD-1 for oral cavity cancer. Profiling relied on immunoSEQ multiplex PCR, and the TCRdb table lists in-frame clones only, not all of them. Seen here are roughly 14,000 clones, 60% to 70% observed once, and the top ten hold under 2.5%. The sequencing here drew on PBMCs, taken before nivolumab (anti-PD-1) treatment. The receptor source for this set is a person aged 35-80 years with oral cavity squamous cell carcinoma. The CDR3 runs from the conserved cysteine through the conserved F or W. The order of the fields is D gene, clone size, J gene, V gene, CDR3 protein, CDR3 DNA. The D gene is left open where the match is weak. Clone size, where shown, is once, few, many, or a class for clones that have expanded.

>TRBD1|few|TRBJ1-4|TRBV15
CATSRGMGTANEKLFF
TGTGCCACCAGCAGAGGAATGGGGACAGCTAATGAAAAACTGTTTTTT
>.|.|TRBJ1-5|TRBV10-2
CASSDVEGNQPQHF
TGCGCCAGCAGTGACGTGGAGGGCAATCAGCCCCAGCATTTT
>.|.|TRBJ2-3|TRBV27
CASSLFSASTDTQYF
TGTGCCAGCAGTTTATTTAGCGCTAGCACAGATACGCAGTATTTT
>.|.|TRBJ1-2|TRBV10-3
CAISEGRQTYGYTF
TGTGCCATCAGTGAAGGACGGCAAACCTATGGCTACACCTTC
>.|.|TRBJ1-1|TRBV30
CAWGFRNTEAFF
TGTGCCTGGGGATTCAGGAACACTGAAGCTTTCTTT
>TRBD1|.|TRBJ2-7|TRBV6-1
CASPRTGVSHEQYF
TGTGCCAGCCCCAGGACAGGGGTTTCCCACGAGCAGTACTTC
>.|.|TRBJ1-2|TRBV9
CASSVGTEAAGYTF
TGTGCCAGCAGCGTAGGGACAGAAGCTGCTGGCTACACCTTC
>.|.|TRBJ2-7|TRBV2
CASSSPYEQYF
TGTGCCAGCAGTTCCCCCTACGAGCAGTACTTC
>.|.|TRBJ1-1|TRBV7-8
CASSRRVTGLNTEAFF
TGTGCCAGCAGCCGCAGGGTTACGGGCTTGAACACTGAAGCTTTCTTT
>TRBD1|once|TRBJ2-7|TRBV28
CASSSILGQGSYEQYF
TGTGCCAGCAGCTCAATTCTTGGACAGGGGTCCTACGAGCAGTACTTC
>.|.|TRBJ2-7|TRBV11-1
CASSLGTSDYEQYF
TGTGCCAGCAGCTTAGGGACTTCAGACTACGAGCAGTACTTC
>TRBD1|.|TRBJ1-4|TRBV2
CASRSGQGANEKLFF
TGTGCCAGCAGATCCGGACAGGGGGCTAATGAAAAACTGTTTTTT
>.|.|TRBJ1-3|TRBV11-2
CASSLQTGNTIYF
TGTGCCAGCAGCCTACAGACTGGAAACACCATATATTTT
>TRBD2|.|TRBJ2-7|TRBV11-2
CASRAEERGPPYEQYF
TGTGCCAGCAGGGCTGAAGAGCGGGGGCCTCCCTACGAGCAGTACTTC
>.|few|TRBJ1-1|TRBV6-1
CASSDGGNTEAFF
TGTGCCAGCAGTGATGGCGGGAACACTGAAGCTTTCTTT
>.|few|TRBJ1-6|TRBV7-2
CASSFQDLNNSPLHF
TGTGCCAGCAGCTTTCAGGATCTGAATAATTCACCCCTCCACTTT
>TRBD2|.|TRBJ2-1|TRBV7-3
CASSLQAGGYNEQFF
TGTGCCAGCAGCTTACAAGCGGGAGGATACAATGAGCAGTTCTTC
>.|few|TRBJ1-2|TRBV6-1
CASSQRGDSFYGYTF
TGTGCCAGCAGTCAAAGAGGGGACTCTTTCTATGGCTACACCTTC
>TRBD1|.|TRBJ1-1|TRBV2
CAYPGQGAPGTEAFF
TGTGCCTACCCGGGACAGGGGGCGCCGGGCACTGAAGCTTTCTTT
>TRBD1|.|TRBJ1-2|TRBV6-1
CASSEVSRGHYGYTF
TGTGCCAGCAGTGAAGTATCCAGGGGGCATTATGGCTACACCTTC
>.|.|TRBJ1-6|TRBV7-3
CASSLGGNSPLHF
TGTGCCAGCAGCTTAGGGGGGAATTCACCCCTCCACTTT
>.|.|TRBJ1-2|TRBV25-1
CASSESFKGQTYGYTF
TGTGCCAGCAGTGAGTCCTTCAAGGGGCAGACCTATGGCTACACCTTC
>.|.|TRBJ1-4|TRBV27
CASRPHYEREKLFF
TGTGCCAGCAGGCCGCACTACGAGCGGGAAAAACTGTTTTTT
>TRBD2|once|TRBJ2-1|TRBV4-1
CASSQDRTGLAGAGEQFF
TGCGCCAGCAGCCAAGATCGGACCGGACTAGCGGGAGCAGGCGAGCAGTTCTTC
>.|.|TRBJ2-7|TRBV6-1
CASSERGTWYEQYF
TGTGCCAGCAGTGAACGAGGGACTTGGTACGAGCAGTACTTC
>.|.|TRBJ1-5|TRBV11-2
CASSLRGSGNQPQHF
TGTGCCAGCAGCTTACGGGGATCCGGCAATCAGCCCCAGCATTTT
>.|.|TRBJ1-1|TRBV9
CASSVATSWAGEAFF
TGTGCCAGCAGCGTAGCTACAAGTTGGGCAGGAGAAGCTTTCTTT
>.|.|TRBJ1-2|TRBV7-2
CASSLGLGGNYGYTF
TGTGCCAGCAGCTTAGGATTGGGCGGTAACTATGGCTACACCTTC
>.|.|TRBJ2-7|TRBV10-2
CASMEGPPYEQYF
TGCGCCAGCATGGAGGGACCCCCCTACGAGCAGTACTTC
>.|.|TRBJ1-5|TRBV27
CASSPKPGVTQPQHF
TGTGCCAGCAGTCCAAAGCCTGGGGTTACTCAGCCCCAGCATTTT
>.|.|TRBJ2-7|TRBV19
CASSIKGSTYEQYF
TGTGCCAGTAGTATAAAGGGATCAACCTACGAGCAGTACTTC
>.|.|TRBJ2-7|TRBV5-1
CASSLALRGMSPYEQYF
TGCGCCAGCAGCTTGGCCTTGAGGGGTATGTCGCCGTACGAGCAGTACTTC
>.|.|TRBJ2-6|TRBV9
CASSVDSGANVLTF
TGTGCCAGCAGCGTCGACTCTGGGGCCAACGTCCTGACTTTC
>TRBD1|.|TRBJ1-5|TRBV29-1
CSVSGTGGRGNQPQHF
TGCAGCGTCTCCGGGACAGGGGGCAGAGGGAATCAGCCCCAGCATTTT
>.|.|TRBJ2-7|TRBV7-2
CASSFGTYEQYF
TGTGCCAGCAGCTTCGGTACCTACGAGCAGTACTTC
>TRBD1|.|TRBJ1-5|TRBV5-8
CASSLAGGPNQPQHF
TGTGCCAGCAGCTTGGCAGGGGGCCCTAATCAGCCCCAGCATTTT
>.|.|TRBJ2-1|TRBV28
CASSFKPTAYNEQFF
TGTGCCAGCAGTTTTAAGCCGACCGCTTACAATGAGCAGTTCTTC
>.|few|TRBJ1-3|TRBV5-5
CASSLDWGLRSGNTIYF
TGTGCCAGCAGCTTGGATTGGGGGCTTAGGTCTGGAAACACCATATATTTT
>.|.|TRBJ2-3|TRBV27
CASSLGDTRDTQYF
TGTGCCAGCAGTTTGGGCGACACCAGGGATACGCAGTATTTT
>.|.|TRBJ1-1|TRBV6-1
CASRSAGRLNTEAFF
TGTGCCAGCAGGTCGGCAGGGAGGTTGAACACTGAAGCTTTCTTT
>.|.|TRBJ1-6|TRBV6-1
CASSELGPLGYNSPLHF
TGTGCCAGCAGTGAACTCGGTCCTCTCGGGTATAATTCACCCCTCCACTTT